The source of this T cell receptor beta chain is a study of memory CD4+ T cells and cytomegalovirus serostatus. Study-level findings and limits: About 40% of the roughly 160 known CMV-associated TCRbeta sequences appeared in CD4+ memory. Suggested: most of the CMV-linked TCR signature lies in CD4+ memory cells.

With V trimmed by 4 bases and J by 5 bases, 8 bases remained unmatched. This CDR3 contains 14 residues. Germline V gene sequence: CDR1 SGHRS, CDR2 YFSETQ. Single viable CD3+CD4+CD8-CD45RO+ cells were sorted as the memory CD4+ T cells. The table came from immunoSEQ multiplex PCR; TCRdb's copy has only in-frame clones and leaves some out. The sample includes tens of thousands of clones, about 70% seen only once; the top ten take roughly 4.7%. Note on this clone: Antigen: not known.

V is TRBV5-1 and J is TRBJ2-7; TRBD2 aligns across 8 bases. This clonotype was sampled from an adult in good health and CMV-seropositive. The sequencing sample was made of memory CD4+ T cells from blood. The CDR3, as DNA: TGCGCCAGCAGCAACCCTGGACTAGCCGACGAGCAGTACTTC. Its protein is CASSNPGLADEQYF.